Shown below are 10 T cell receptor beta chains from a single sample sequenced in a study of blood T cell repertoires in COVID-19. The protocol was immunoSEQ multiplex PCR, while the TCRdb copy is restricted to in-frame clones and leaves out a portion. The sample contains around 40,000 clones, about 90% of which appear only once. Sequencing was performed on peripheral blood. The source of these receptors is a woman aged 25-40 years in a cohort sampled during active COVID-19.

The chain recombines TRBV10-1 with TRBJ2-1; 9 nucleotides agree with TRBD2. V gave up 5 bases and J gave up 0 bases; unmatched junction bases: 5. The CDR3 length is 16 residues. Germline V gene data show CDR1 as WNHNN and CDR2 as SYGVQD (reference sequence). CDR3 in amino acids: CASSKLAGTSYNEQFF. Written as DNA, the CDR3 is TGCGCCAGCAGTAAGCTAGCGGGAACCTCCTACAATGAGCAGTTCTTC.

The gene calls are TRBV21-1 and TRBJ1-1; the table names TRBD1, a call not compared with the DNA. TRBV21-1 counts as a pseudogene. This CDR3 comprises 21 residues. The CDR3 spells CASSKVTRLRQGFELNTEAFF. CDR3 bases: TGTGCCAGCAGCAAAGTTACCCGGCTGCGACAGGGGTTTGAACTGAACACTGAAGCTTTCTTT.

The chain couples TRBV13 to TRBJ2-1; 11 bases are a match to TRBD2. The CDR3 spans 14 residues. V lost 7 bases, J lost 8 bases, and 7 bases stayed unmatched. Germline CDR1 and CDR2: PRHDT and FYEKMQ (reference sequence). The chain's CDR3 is CASTVLAGDDEQFF. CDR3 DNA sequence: TGTGCCAGCACCGTACTAGCGGGAGACGATGAGCAGTTCTTC.

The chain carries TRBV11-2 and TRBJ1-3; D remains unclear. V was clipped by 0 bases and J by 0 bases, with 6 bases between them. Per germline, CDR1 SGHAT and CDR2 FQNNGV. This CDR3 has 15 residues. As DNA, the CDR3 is TGTGCCAGCAGCTTAGAGCACAGCTCTGGAAACACCATATATTTT. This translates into CASSLEHSSGNTIYF. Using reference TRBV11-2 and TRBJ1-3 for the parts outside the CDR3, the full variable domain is EAGVAQSPRYKIIEKRQSVAFWCNPISGHATLYWYQQILGQGPKLLIQFQNNGVVDDSQLPKDRFSAERLKGVDSTLKIQPAKLEDSAVYLCASSLEHSSGNTIYFGEGSWLTVV.

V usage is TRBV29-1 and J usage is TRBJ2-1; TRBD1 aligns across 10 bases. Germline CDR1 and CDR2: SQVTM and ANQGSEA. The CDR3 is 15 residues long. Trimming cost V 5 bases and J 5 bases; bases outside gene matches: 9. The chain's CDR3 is CSVKGGQGPNNEQFF. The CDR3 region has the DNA TGCAGCGTTAAAGGGGGACAGGGGCCGAACAATGAGCAGTTCTTC.

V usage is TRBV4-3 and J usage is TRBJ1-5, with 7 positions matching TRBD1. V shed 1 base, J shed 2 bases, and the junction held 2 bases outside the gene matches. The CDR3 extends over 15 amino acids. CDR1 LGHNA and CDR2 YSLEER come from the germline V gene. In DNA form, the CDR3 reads TGCGCCAGCAGCCAAGCCACAGGGGGCAATCAGCCCCAGCATTTT. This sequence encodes CASSQATGGNQPQHF.

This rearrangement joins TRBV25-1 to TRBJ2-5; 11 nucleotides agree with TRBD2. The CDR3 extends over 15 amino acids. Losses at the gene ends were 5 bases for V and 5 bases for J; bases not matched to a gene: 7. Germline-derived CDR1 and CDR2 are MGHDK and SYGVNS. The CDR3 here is CASSLAGGPGETQYF. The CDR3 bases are TGTGCCAGCAGTTTAGCGGGAGGGCCTGGGGAGACCCAGTACTTC.

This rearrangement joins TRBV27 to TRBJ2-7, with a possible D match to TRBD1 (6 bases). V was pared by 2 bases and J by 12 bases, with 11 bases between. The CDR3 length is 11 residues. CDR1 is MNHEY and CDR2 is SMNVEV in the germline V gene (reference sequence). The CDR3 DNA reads TGTGCCAGCAGTTTAAGGGACAAAGTGTACTTC. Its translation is CASSLRDKVYF.

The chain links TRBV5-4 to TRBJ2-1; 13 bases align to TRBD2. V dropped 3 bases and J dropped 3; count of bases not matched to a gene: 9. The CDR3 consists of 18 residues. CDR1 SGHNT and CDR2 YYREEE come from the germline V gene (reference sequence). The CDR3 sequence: CASSWNPGLAGIYNEQFF. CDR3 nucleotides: TGTGCCAGCAGCTGGAACCCGGGACTAGCGGGAATCTACAATGAGCAGTTCTTC.

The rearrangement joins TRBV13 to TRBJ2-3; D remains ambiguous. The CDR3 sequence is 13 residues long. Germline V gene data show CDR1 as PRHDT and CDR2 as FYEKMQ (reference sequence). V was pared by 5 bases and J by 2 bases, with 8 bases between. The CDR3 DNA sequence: TGTGCCAGCAGCGCCGCGTTCACAGATACGCAGTATTTT. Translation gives CASSAAFTDTQYF.